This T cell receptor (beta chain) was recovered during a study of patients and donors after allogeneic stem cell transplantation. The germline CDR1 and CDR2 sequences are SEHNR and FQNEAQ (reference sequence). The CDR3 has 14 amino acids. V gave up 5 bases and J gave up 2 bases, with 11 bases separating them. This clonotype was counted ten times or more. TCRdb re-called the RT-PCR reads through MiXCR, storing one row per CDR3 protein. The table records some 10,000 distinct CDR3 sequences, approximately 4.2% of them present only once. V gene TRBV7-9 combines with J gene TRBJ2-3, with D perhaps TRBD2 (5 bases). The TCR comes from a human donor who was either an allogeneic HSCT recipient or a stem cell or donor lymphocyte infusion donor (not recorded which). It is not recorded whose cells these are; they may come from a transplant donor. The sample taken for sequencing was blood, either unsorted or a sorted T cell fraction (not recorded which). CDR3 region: CASSLTTTTDTQYF. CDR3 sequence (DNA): TGTGCCAGCAGCCTTACGACTACCACAGATACGCAGTATTTT.